The 32 T cell receptor beta chains below all came from one sample that was sequenced in a study of T cell clonotyping in hematopoietic cell transplantation. Time point here: recipient sample about 28 days before transplant, after cytoreduction. Profiled with immunoSEQ multiplex PCR; TCRdb holds only in-frame clones, not every one. The sample includes about 76,000 clones, around 96% seen only once; the top ten take under 2%. The sample in question was peripheral blood mononuclear cells, obtained before stem cell transplant. These receptors were taken from a woman in her 50s with acute myeloid leukemia. Some clones in this sample may be carry-over from other donors' samples.

This chain links TRBV7-8 with TRBJ2-3, with 12 bases matching TRBD2. Germline loops: CDR1 SGHVS, CDR2 FQNEAQ. The CDR3 spans 17 residues. Germline trimming cut 5 bases from V and 1 base from J; bases unmatched to any gene: 7. The CDR3 is CASSLRLAGDGTDTQYF. The CDR3 nucleotides are TGTGCCAGCAGCCTAAGACTAGCGGGAGATGGCACAGATACGCAGTATTTT.

The rearrangement joins TRBV5-1 to TRBJ1-2, with D maybe TRBD1 (5 bases). V lost 3 bases, J lost 1 base, and 13 bases lay in between. This CDR3 has 15 amino acids. Germline CDR1 and CDR2: SGHRS and YFSETQ. The CDR3 sequence: CASSSAGTFNYGYTF. CDR3 in DNA: TGCGCCAGCAGCTCCGCCGGGACCTTTAACTATGGCTACACCTTC.

This rearrangement joins TRBV5-1 to TRBJ2-2; TRBD1 aligns across 10 bases. The CDR3 extends over 15 amino acids. The junction had 6 bases not matched to a gene; V was cut back by 4 bases and J by 6 bases. Germline V lookup: CDR1 SGHRS, CDR2 YFSETQ. The CDR3 DNA reads TGCGCCAGCAGCGGAACCGGGACAGGGGCCGGGGAGCTGTTTTTT. Residues: CASSGTGTGAGELFF.

V is TRBV27 and J is TRBJ2-7, with D perhaps matching TRBD1 (7 bases). The CDR3 sequence is 14 residues long. Per germline, CDR1 MNHEY and CDR2 SMNVEV (reference sequence). V shed 5 bases and J shed 3 bases, with 14 bases lying between them. CDR3 sequence reads: CASSIQGTGYEQYF. CDR3 nucleotides: TGTGCCAGCAGTATACAGGGGACTGGCTACGAGCAGTACTTC.

V and J are TRBV4-1 and TRBJ2-1; 7 bases align to TRBD2. This CDR3 contains 17 residues. Trimming at V came to 1 base and at J to 2 bases, leaving 8 bases not matched to a gene. Germline assignment: CDR1 MGHRA and CDR2 YSYEKL. The CDR3 here is CASSQVDLGLAYNEQFF. DNA for the CDR3: TGCGCCAGCAGCCAAGTAGATCTCGGACTAGCCTACAATGAGCAGTTCTTC.

The V and J genes are TRBV10-3 and TRBJ1-5; no clear D gene. V lost 3 bases to trimming and J lost 11 bases, with 11 bases between them. The germline CDR1 and CDR2 sequences are ENHRY and SYGVKD. The CDR3 covers 12 residues. CDR3 loop: CAISDRAQAQHF. The CDR3 nucleotides are TGTGCCATCAGTGATCGCGCCCAGGCCCAGCATTTT.

This chain links TRBV29-1 with TRBJ1-1; TRBD1 agrees at 9 bases. In germline, CDR1 is SQVTM, CDR2 ANQGSEA. This CDR3 is built from 12 residues. The V segment lost 7 bases and the J segment 5 bases; nucleotides outside the gene matches: 5. The CDR3 loop is CSAGTGWTEAFF. CDR3 nucleotide sequence: TGCAGCGCCGGGACAGGGTGGACTGAAGCTTTCTTT.

The genes are TRBV28 and TRBJ2-7; 15 nucleotides line up with TRBD2. Germline V gene sequence: CDR1 MDHEN, CDR2 SYDVKM. V dropped 4 bases and J dropped 5; count of bases not matched to a gene: 6. CDR3 length: 16 residues. CDR3 DNA: TGTGCCAGCAGTTCCGGGACTAGCGGGAGGAGGGACGAGCAGTACTTC. Translation gives CASSSGTSGRRDEQYF.

The count of this clone is one. This chain uses TRBV29-1 with TRBJ2-7; possibly TRBD1 for D (5 bases). Germline CDR1 SQVTM, CDR2 ANQGSEA. The CDR3 runs 10 residues. The V end was cut by 6 bases, the J end by 2 bases, with 5 bases between. In DNA form, the CDR3 reads TGCAGCGTGGACACCTACGAGCAGTACTTC. Protein product: CSVDTYEQYF.

The chain joins TRBV7-6 to TRBJ2-5, with D tentatively TRBD1 (6 bases). Germline lookup yields CDR1 SGHVS and CDR2 FNYEAQ. The CDR3 is made up of 16 amino acids. V was shortened by 0 bases and J by 4 bases, with 15 bases between the two germline ends. The CDR3 coding sequence is TGTGCCAGCAGCTTAGCACAGGGACGCCCGGGAGAGACCCAGTACTTC. Protein: CASSLAQGRPGETQYF.

The gene calls are TRBV27 and TRBJ2-7; unclear D gene. CDR3 length equals 17 residues. CDR1 MNHEY and CDR2 SMNVEV come from the germline V gene (reference sequence). With 3 bases removed from V and 4 bases from J, the gap between germline ends came to 22 bases. CDR3 in DNA: TGTGCCAGCAGTTTTTCCCTAGGACCCAGGTTTGAATACGAGCAGTACTTC. It yields the protein CASSFSLGPRFEYEQYF.

This chain joins TRBV18 and TRBJ1-6; TRBD1 agrees at 9 bases. This CDR3 contains 15 residues. Trimming removed 3 bases from V and 9 bases from J; junction bases left unmatched: 6. CDR1 and CDR2 (germline): KGHSH, LQKENI. The chain's CDR3 is CASSPLDRGSSPLHF. In DNA, the CDR3 is TGTGCCAGCTCACCGTTGGACAGGGGTAGTTCACCCCTCCACTTT.

This clone was observed a single time. The V call is TRBV19, the J call TRBJ2-5; a weak D match, TRBD2 (5 bases). The CDR3 runs 14 residues. Germline V gene lookup returns CDR1 LNHDA and CDR2 SQIVND (reference sequence). Trimming took off 3 bases at V and 3 bases at J, with 11 bases between the two ends. The CDR3 DNA is TGTGCCAGTAGTATGAGGGTCCAGAAAGAGACCCAGTACTTC. Amino acids: CASSMRVQKETQYF.

This chain joins TRBV28 and TRBJ1-1, with D possibly matching TRBD1 (5 bases). Per the germline V gene, CDR1 is MDHEN and CDR2 is SYDVKM. The CDR3 is 13 residues long. Trimming cost V 6 bases and J 4 bases, with 12 bases left between them. CDR3 amino acids: CASSPTVLTEAFF. The CDR3 DNA is TGTGCCAGCAGCCCGACAGTGCTCACTGAAGCTTTCTTT. Full variable domain (missing parts from reference TRBV28 and TRBJ1-1): DVKVTQSSRYLVKRTGEKVFLECVQDMDHENMFWYRQDPGLGLRLIYFSYDVKMKEKGDIPEGYSVSREKKERFSLILESASTNQTSMYLCASSPTVLTEAFFGQGTRLTVV.

The chain employs TRBV27 and TRBJ1-1, with 7 bases that match TRBD1. Germline V gene data show CDR1 as MNHEY and CDR2 as SMNVEV (reference sequence). V lost 5 bases and J lost 5; bases outside the gene matches: 14. CDR3 length: 16 residues. CDR3 in DNA: TGTGCCAGCAGTCACCAGAGACAGGGCCCCGGTACTGAAGCTTTCTTT. Translating gives CASSHQRQGPGTEAFF.

The chain has TRBV19 and TRBJ2-1; D gene ambiguous. The CDR3 contains 17 residues. Germline-derived CDR1 and CDR2 are LNHDA and SQIVND (reference sequence). V shed 3 bases and J shed 1 base, with 16 bases lying between them. CDR3 sequence reads: CASSIGRNSISYNEQFF. The CDR3, as DNA: TGTGCCAGTAGTATTGGCAGGAATAGTATTTCCTACAATGAGCAGTTCTTC.

The chain combines TRBV7-2 with TRBJ2-1, with 9 bases that match TRBD1. The ends lost 5 bases at V and 15 bases at J; junction bases unmatched: 8. The length of the CDR3 is 12 residues. Germline assignment: CDR1 SGHTA and CDR2 FQGNSA. The CDR3 DNA is TGTGCCAGCAGCCCAGACAGGGGGAGAAGGTTCTTC. This gives the protein CASSPDRGRRFF. The complete variable domain, with remaining parts taken from reference TRBV7-2 and TRBJ2-1, reads GAGVSQSPSNKVTEKGKDVELRCDPISGHTALYWYRQSLGQGLEFLIYFQGNSAPDKSGLPSDRFSAERTGGSVSTLTIQRTQQEDSAVYLCASSPDRGRRFFGPGTRLTVL.

The V and J genes are TRBV5-1 and TRBJ2-7; maybe TRBD1 (5 bases). The CDR3 runs 13 residues. V was pared by 6 bases and J by 4 bases, with 14 bases between. The germline CDR1 and CDR2 sequences are SGHRS and YFSETQ. CDR3 DNA: TGCGCCAGCATGAGTGACAGCTTATACGAGCAGTACTTC. This sequence encodes CASMSDSLYEQYF. The whole variable domain, remainder taken from reference TRBV5-1 and TRBJ2-7, is KAGVTQTPRYLIKTRGQQVTLSCSPISGHRSVSWYQQTPGQGLQFLFEYFSETQRNKGNFPGRFSGRQFSNSRSEMNVSTLELGDSALYLCASMSDSLYEQYFGPGTRLTVT.

The CDR3 sequence: CASSLSVGSAKNIQYF. The CDR3 DNA reads as TGTGCCAGCAGCTTATCGGTAGGGAGTGCCAAAAACATTCAGTACTTC. The J gene is TRBJ2-4, the V gene TRBV7-2; D possibly corresponds to TRBD2 (5 bases). Germline CDR1 reads SGHTA; CDR2 reads FQGNSA. This CDR3 is 16 amino acids long. The V gene lost 2 bases and the J gene lost 1 base, with 12 bases spanning the gap.

The V call is TRBV5-1, the J call TRBJ2-7; TRBD1 aligns across 8 bases. The V gene's germline CDR1 is SGHRS and CDR2 YFSETQ. V trimming: 3 bases; J trimming: 0 bases; junction bases outside the gene matches: 5. The CDR3 consists of 15 residues. Here the CDR3 DNA reads TGCGCCAGCAGCTCAGGGACAGGACCCTCCTACGAGCAGTACTTC. This gives the protein CASSSGTGPSYEQYF.

CDR3 bases: TGTGCCTGGATGAGGGCGGGCCCGATAGGGGAGCTGTTTTTT. It yields the protein CAWMRAGPIGELFF. The genes are TRBV30 and TRBJ2-2; D possibly corresponds to TRBD2 (5 bases). CDR3 size: 14 residues. Germline lookup yields CDR1 GTSNPN and CDR2 SVGIG (reference sequence). V shed 4 bases and J shed 8 bases, with 17 bases lying between them.

V and J are TRBV2 and TRBJ2-2; TRBD2 matches 10 bases. Germline lookup yields CDR1 SNHLY and CDR2 FYNNEI. The CDR3 loop spans 17 amino acids. The V gene end was trimmed by 3 bases and the J gene end by 5 bases; junction bases not matched to a gene: 9. CDR3: CASSDLAGAFGTGELFF. CDR3 in DNA: TGTGCCAGCAGTGACCTAGCGGGGGCCTTTGGGACCGGGGAGCTGTTTTTT.

This chain links TRBV5-4 with TRBJ2-7; TRBD2 aligns across 7 bases. The CDR3 has 13 residues. Trimming removed 7 bases from V and 7 bases from J; junction bases left unmatched: 11. The germline CDR1 and CDR2 sequences are SGHNT and YYREEE (reference sequence). CDR3 sequence (DNA): TGTGCCAGCTCCCGGGACCCGGGAGGTGAGCAGTACTTC. Residues: CASSRDPGGEQYF.

This clone was observed once. V is TRBV29-1 and J is TRBJ2-5, with 10 bases fitting TRBD1. V lost 7 bases to trimming and J lost 2 bases; unmatched junction nucleotides: 4. This CDR3 contains 13 residues. Germline CDR1 and CDR2: SQVTM and ANQGSEA. This CDR3 reads CSGGTGVQETQYF. In nucleotides, the CDR3 is TGCAGCGGGGGGACAGGGGTACAAGAGACCCAGTACTTC.

This chain connects TRBV2 to TRBJ2-7, with a tentative D call TRBD1 (5 bases). Deletions cut 4 bases from V and 3 bases from J, with 10 bases between. The CDR3 is 13 amino acids. Germline-derived CDR1 and CDR2 are SNHLY and FYNNEI. CDR3 amino acids: CASSGPRVYEQYF. CDR3 bases: TGTGCCAGCAGTGGCCCCAGGGTCTACGAGCAGTACTTC.

This chain uses TRBV5-4 with TRBJ1-2; TRBD1 matches at 8 bases. The junction had 3 bases not matched to a gene; V was cut back by 5 bases and J by 9 bases. CDR1 and CDR2 (germline): SGHNT, YYREEE (reference sequence). The CDR3 has 11 amino acids. CDR3 nucleotides: TGTGCCAGCAGAGGACAGGGCAGCTACACCTTC. This sequence encodes CASRGQGSYTF.

A note on this clone: A read error may produce the germline difference seen at one junction end. The rearrangement joins TRBV7-7 to TRBJ1-5; D uncertain. The length of the CDR3 is 13 residues. The germline V gene encodes CDR1 SSHAT and CDR2 FNYEAQ (reference sequence). As DNA, the CDR3 is TGTGCTAGCAGCCTGGATAGCAATCAGCCCCAGCATTTT. Translated, it gives CASSLDSNQPQHF. Filled out from reference TRBV7-7 and TRBJ1-5, the complete variable domain reads GAGVSQSPRYKVTKRGQDVTLRCDPISSHATLYWYQQALGQGPEFLTYFNYEAQPDKSGLPSDRFSAERPEGSISTLTIQRTEQRDSAMYRCASSLDSNQPQHFGDGTRLSIL.

The chain employs TRBV2 and TRBJ1-1; D not certain. CDR3 size: 15 residues. Germline V gene sequence: CDR1 SNHLY, CDR2 FYNNEI. Trimming took 5 bases from V and 0 from J, leaving 13 bases between them. In nucleotides, the CDR3 is TGTGCCAGCAGTCGACAAATACCCTTGAACACTGAAGCTTTCTTT. Translating it yields CASSRQIPLNTEAFF. Full variable domain (missing parts from reference TRBV2 and TRBJ1-1): EPEVTQTPSHQVTQMGQEVILRCVPISNHLYFYWYRQILGQKVEFLVSFYNNEISEKSEIFDDQFSVERPDGSNFTLKIRSTKLEDSAMYFCASSRQIPLNTEAFFGQGTRLTVV.

The chain uses TRBV6-1 and TRBJ2-7, with 8 bases identical to TRBD1. The CDR3 length is 16 residues. V gave up 4 bases and J gave up 6 bases; unmatched junction bases: 14. Germline CDR1 is MNHNS and CDR2 is SASEGT. The CDR3 region is CASSGGPGQVIREQYF. Written as DNA, the CDR3 is TGTGCCAGCAGTGGGGGGCCGGGACAGGTTATTCGCGAGCAGTACTTC.

This chain uses TRBV5-1 with TRBJ2-6, with a weak D call TRBD1 (7 bases). Per germline, CDR1 SGHRS and CDR2 YFSETQ. There are 21 residues in the CDR3. The V end lost 0 bases, the J end lost 1 base, and 23 bases lay between the germline ends. For the CDR3, the DNA is TGCGCCAGCAGCTTGGCCTGGTTTGTCAGGGGGGAGGCATCTGGGGCCAACGTCCTGACTTTC. As protein: CASSLAWFVRGEASGANVLTF.

This chain joins TRBV6-5 and TRBJ1-2, with D possibly matching TRBD1 (5 bases). V dropped 4 bases and J dropped 4 bases, with 13 bases sitting between them. CDR3 size: 14 residues. Germline CDR1 and CDR2: MNHEY and SVGAGI. CDR3 DNA: TGTGCCAGCAGTTCCGTTACAGGTCCCTATGGCTACACCTTC. Translating it yields CASSSVTGPYGYTF.

V is TRBV6-1 and J is TRBJ2-7; the match to TRBD2 covers 12 bases. Germline V CDR1 and CDR2: MNHNS, SASEGT. V dropped 1 base and J dropped 4; count of bases not matched to a gene: 5. The CDR3 loop spans 16 amino acids. In DNA, the CDR3 is TGTGCCAGCAGTGAAGTGCTAGCGGGAGGGCCTTACGAGCAGTACTTC. Translation gives CASSEVLAGGPYEQYF.